This TCR beta chain was recorded in a study of shared clonotypes between healthy human individuals. Per germline, CDR1 SGHAT and CDR2 FQNNGV. The CDR3 loop spans 16 amino acids. Germline trimming cut 5 bases from V and 4 bases from J; bases unmatched to any gene: 11. Worth noting for this clone: Its cognate antigen is unknown.

Assay execution took place at the deep level. Each PCR replicate from the sorted subsets contained 150 to 200 ng DNA, which is tens of thousands of T cell genomes. Method: immunoSEQ multiplex PCR; TCRdb's copy keeps in-frame clones and lacks some. The table lists hundreds of thousands of clones, approximately 79% of them singletons. Study findings and constraints: It was only blood that was sampled, and tissue repertoires likely differ.

The chain has TRBV11-2 and TRBJ2-3, with 8 bases lining up with TRBD2. Sequencing input: memory CD4+ T cells sorted from blood. Subset denoted: CD45RA-negative fraction. The receptor was derived from a woman aged 25-40 years in good health. This CDR3 is CASSPRGAGVPDTQYF. DNA of the CDR3: TGTGCCAGCAGCCCCAGGGGAGCGGGAGTCCCAGATACGCAGTATTTT.